The clone carrying this T cell receptor beta chain was picked up many times. The target antigen is unknown. This entry belongs to a study of T cells after yellow fever vaccination. The study, taken as a whole, reports: Contaminants from the bulk population, in the form of abundant clonotypes, could be found in FACS-sorted repertoires. Relatively few clonotypes were ones that appeared in both CD4 and CD8 compartments.

Template-switching 5'RACE yielded the TCR cDNA; a universal primer site and UMIs were added in the process. One entry per CDR3 protein results from TCRdb running MiXCR on the 5' RACE reads. Of under 300,000 distinct CDR3 sequences in the sample, 6.5% to 8.5% were seen once. CDR1 DFQATT and CDR2 SNEGSKA come from the germline V gene (reference sequence). The V gene lost 1 base and the J gene lost 4 bases, with 18 bases spanning the gap. The CDR3 has 16 amino acids. The chain uses TRBV20-1 and TRBJ2-3; perhaps TRBD2 as D (8 bases). This sample comprised CD4+ T cells sorted from PBMCs, obtained 15 days after the yellow fever booster vaccination. The TCR sequence derives from a man aged 25-45 years who received the YFV17D yellow fever vaccine. The CDR3 loop is CSARGPGLGTADTQYF. The DNA of the CDR3 is TGCAGTGCTAGAGGACCGGGACTAGGGACAGCAGATACGCAGTATTTT.